The 18 T cell receptor beta chains below all came from one sample that was sequenced in a study of control samples from healthy donors and cancer patients. Profiling relied on immunoSEQ multiplex PCR, and the TCRdb table lists in-frame clones only, not all of them. The sample has about 58,000 clones; around 89% are singletons. Specimen: PBMCs. The receptors were sampled from a man aged 55 to 70 with colorectal cancer.

This clone has just one count. The V gene is TRBV19, the J gene TRBJ2-3; D is uncertain. This CDR3 spans 13 amino acids. The ends were cut back, 1 base at V and 6 bases at J, with 8 bases in the middle. Germline CDR1 is LNHDA and CDR2 is SQIVND (reference sequence). CDR3 DNA sequence: TGTGCCAGTAGTATAGTGGTCCCGGATACGCAGTATTTT. Translating gives CASSIVVPDTQYF. Full variable domain (remainder filled in from reference TRBV19 and TRBJ2-3): DGGITQSPKYLFRKEGQNVTLSCEQNLNHDAMYWYRQDPGQGLRLIYYSQIVNDFQKGDIAEGYSVSREKKESFPLTVTSAQKNPTAFYLCASSIVVPDTQYFGPGTRLTVL.

The chain couples TRBV7-3 to TRBJ2-7; tentative D call: TRBD2 (7 bases). The CDR3 sequence is 16 residues long. V was cut by 0 bases and J by 2 bases, with 14 bases left in between. The germline gives CDR1 SGHTA, CDR2 FQGTGA. The CDR3 DNA reads as TGTGCCAGCAGCTTAACGGGGGGGCTAGCTCCCTACGAGCAGTACTTC. Its protein is CASSLTGGLAPYEQYF.

V and J are TRBV21-1 and TRBJ1-3; the DNA was not used to check the table's D call, TRBD1. TRBV21-1 is recorded as a pseudogene. The CDR3 covers 15 residues. The CDR3 spells CASSKARQGGNTIYF. CDR3 DNA sequence: TGTGCCAGCAGCAAAGCGCGGCAGGGCGGAAACACCATATATTTT.

The V and J genes are TRBV11-2 and TRBJ2-1, with D perhaps being TRBD1 or TRBD2 (7 bases each). The length of the CDR3 is 14 residues. Trimming stripped 1 base from V and 9 bases from J, with 13 bases between. Germline V gene sequence: CDR1 SGHAT, CDR2 FQNNGV. Here the CDR3 reads CASSLGQGGSEQFF. Here the CDR3 DNA reads TGTGCCAGCAGCTTAGGACAGGGAGGGAGTGAGCAGTTCTTC.

The genes are TRBV7-9 and TRBJ1-4, with D possibly being TRBD1 (5 bases). Trimming left V 5 bases short and J 6 bases short, with 16 bases between. This CDR3 is built from 15 residues. Germline-derived CDR1 and CDR2 are SEHNR and FQNEAQ (reference sequence). Here the CDR3 DNA reads TGTGCCAGCAGCCTCAGGACGGGGGTTGATGAAAAACTGTTTTTT. Its translation is CASSLRTGVDEKLFF.

J is TRBJ2-1 and V is TRBV5-1; TRBD1 matches at 11 bases. This CDR3 is built from 16 residues. Germline V gives CDR1 SGHRS, CDR2 YFSETQ. V shed 1 base, J shed 5 bases, and the junction held 5 bases outside the gene matches. In DNA, the CDR3 is TGCGCCAGCAGCTTGTGGGACAGGGGGGAGAACAATGAGCAGTTCTTC. Protein: CASSLWDRGENNEQFF.

This chain links TRBV5-6 with TRBJ2-4; 7 nucleotides match TRBD1. The CDR3 spans 11 residues. Per germline, CDR1 SGHDT and CDR2 YYEEEE. V was clipped by 3 bases and J by 12 bases; unmatched bases: 3. This chain's CDR3 is CASSYRGYQYF. CDR3 bases: TGTGCCAGCAGCTACAGGGGTTATCAGTACTTC.

The V call is TRBV6-2 or TRBV6-3, the J call TRBJ2-2; D is perhaps TRBD2 (7 bases). CDR1 and CDR2 (germline): MNHEY, SVGEGT. This CDR3 contains 15 residues. Trimming took 6 bases from V and 6 from J, leaving 17 bases between them. The CDR3 loop reads CASSSPGGGPGELFF. The DNA for the CDR3 is TGTGCCAGCAGCTCCCCGGGGGGCGGCCCCGGGGAGCTGTTTTTT.

This chain links TRBV10-2 with TRBJ2-1; no reliable D call. V lost 10 bases and J 3 bases, leaving 13 bases between the germline ends. CDR1 WSHSY and CDR2 SAAADI come from the germline V gene. The CDR3 covers 13 residues. In DNA form, the CDR3 reads TGCGCCACCCTAGGGAATCACTACAATGAGCAGTTCTTC. Encoded protein: CATLGNHYNEQFF.

The rearrangement links TRBV7-9 to TRBJ2-2; 7 bases agree with TRBD2. There are 15 residues in the CDR3. Looked up from germline, CDR1 is SEHNR and CDR2 is FQNEAQ (reference sequence). The V gene end was trimmed by 5 bases and the J gene end by 5 bases; junction bases not matched to a gene: 8. The CDR3 DNA follows: TGTGCCAGCAGCGCCCTCCGGACTAGAACCGGGGAGCTGTTTTTT. Residues: CASSALRTRTGELFF.

V gene TRBV12-3 or TRBV12-4 combines with J gene TRBJ2-1; the D is unclear. CDR3 size: 13 residues. Trimming cost V 4 bases and J 0 bases, with 4 bases left between them. The CDR3 DNA follows: TGTGCCAGCAGTTCCAGCTCCTACAATGAGCAGTTCTTC. Protein sequence: CASSSSSYNEQFF.

This clone was seen only a few times. The V and J genes are TRBV5-6 and TRBJ1-3; a weak D match, TRBD1 (6 bases). The CDR3 contains 14 residues. The ends were cut back, 2 bases at V and 2 bases at J, with 8 bases in the middle. Germline CDR1 is SGHDT and CDR2 is YYEEEE. For the CDR3, the DNA is TGTGCCAGCAGCTTACGGACAGCTGGAAACACCATATATTTT. Translated, it gives CASSLRTAGNTIYF.

This clone appeared a single time. The rearrangement joins TRBV6-5 to TRBJ1-5, with D possibly matching TRBD1 (6 bases). Germline V gene data show CDR1 as MNHEY and CDR2 as SVGAGI. The CDR3 sequence is 13 residues long. V lost 7 bases to trimming and J lost 6 bases, with 13 bases between them. The CDR3 DNA is TGTGCCAGCACGTTAGGGGGAGGTCAGCCCCAGCATTTT. Translating it yields CASTLGGGQPQHF.

The V gene is TRBV15, the J gene TRBJ1-6, with D hard to call. CDR3 length: 15 amino acids. V lost 0 bases to trimming and J lost 8 bases, with 11 bases between them. Looked up from germline, CDR1 is LNHNV and CDR2 is YYDKDF (reference sequence). The CDR3 protein is CATSRDPGGDSPLHF. The DNA of the CDR3 is TGTGCCACCAGCAGAGATCCTGGCGGGGATTCACCCCTCCACTTT.

This clone was detected only a few times. The V gene is TRBV4-1, the J gene TRBJ2-2, with D maybe TRBD2 (6 bases). This CDR3 region has 11 residues. CDR1 is MGHRA and CDR2 is YSYEKL in the germline V gene. DNA of the CDR3: TGCGCTTCGGAGGGAACCGGGGAGCTGTTTTTT. Protein sequence: CASEGTGELFF.

V usage is TRBV5-1 and J usage is TRBJ1-2; tentative D call: TRBD1 (6 bases). The V end was cut by 8 bases, the J end by 9 bases, with 32 bases between. There are 17 residues in the CDR3. The germline V gene encodes CDR1 SGHRS and CDR2 YFSETQ. The CDR3 sequence is CASGGPRGSGRHYRYTF. CDR3 DNA sequence: TGCGCCAGTGGGGGCCCCCGCGGATCGGGTAGGCATTATCGCTACACCTTC. Full variable domain (rest looked up from reference TRBV5-1 and TRBJ1-2): KAGVTQTPRYLIKTRGQQVTLSCSPISGHRSVSWYQQTPGQGLQFLFEYFSETQRNKGNFPGRFSGRQFSNSRSEMNVSTLELGDSALYLCASGGPRGSGRHYRYTFGSGTRLTVV.

V gene TRBV9 combines with J gene TRBJ2-4; tentatively, D is TRBD2 (6 bases). The CDR3 totals 13 residues. V gave up 0 bases and J gave up 14 bases, with 15 bases separating them. Germline CDR1 is SGDLS and CDR2 is YYNGEE. CDR3 in amino acids: CASSVAGLHGEYF. CDR3 sequence (DNA): TGTGCCAGCAGCGTAGCGGGACTTCACGGGGAGTACTTC.

This chain uses TRBV6-6 with TRBJ1-2; 9 positions agree with TRBD1. Germline lookup yields CDR1 MNHNY and CDR2 SVGAGI (reference sequence). V shed 7 bases, J shed 7 bases, and the junction held 13 bases outside the gene matches. This CDR3 spans 15 amino acids. CDR3 sequence reads: CASTNTQTGGGGYTF. In DNA, the CDR3 is TGTGCCAGCACCAATACCCAGACAGGGGGAGGTGGCTACACCTTC.